A selection of T cell receptor beta chains follows, all from one sample in a study of cytomegalovirus exposure and HLA in healthy donors. Here immunoSEQ multiplex PCR was the method, and the copy in TCRdb shows in-frame clones only, minus some. The table shows about 180,000 clones, with approximately 84% occurring only once. Sequenced input: PBMCs. These TCRs come from a girl aged 5-17 years in good health and CMV-seropositive. Both conserved end residues are part of each CDR3. The order of the fields is clone size, V gene, J gene, CDR3 length, D gene, CDR3 DNA, CDR3 protein. A D gene is named only where the DNA matches it firmly. Size tells how often a clone was seen (once, few, many) or the class of an expanded clone, and some rows leave it out.

-	TRBV7-9	TRBJ2-5	15	TRBD1	TGTGCCAGCAGCCCCCGGACAGGTGCCAAGGAGACCCAGTACTTC	CASSPRTGAKETQYF
-	TRBV19	TRBJ2-7	19	TRBD1	TGTGCCAGGCACAGGGGGCGAAAGGTAGCGCTGATAATCTCCTACGAGCAGTACTTC	CARHRGRKVALIISYEQYF
-	TRBV5-1	TRBJ1-6	13	TRBD1	TGCGCCAGCAGCCGGGACAGGGTTTCACCCCTCCACTTT	CASSRDRVSPLHF
-	TRBV9	TRBJ2-6	17	-	TGTGCCAGCAGCGTAGAGGCTACAGTTTCTGGGGCCAACGTCCTGACTTTC	CASSVEATVSGANVLTF
-	TRBV7-9	TRBJ2-1	17	-	TGTGCCAGCAGCTTAGAAAGGATTGGAAGGGGTGTTCATGAGCAGTTCTTC	CASSLERIGRGVHEQFF
-	TRBV30	TRBJ2-7	15	-	TGTGCCTGGAGTGTACGAGGAGGGCTCTCCTACGAGCAGTACTTC	CAWSVRGGLSYEQYF
-	TRBV18	TRBJ2-7	16	TRBD1	TGTGCCAGCTCACCATTCCTAGGGACAGGGGATAAGGAGCAGTACTTC	CASSPFLGTGDKEQYF
-	TRBV5-1	TRBJ2-2	17	-	TGCGCCAGCAGCTTGAGTCTTGCGGGTTTGAACACCGGGGAGCTGTTTTTT	CASSLSLAGLNTGELFF
-	TRBV7-9	TRBJ2-2	16	-	TGTTCCAGCAGCTCCTGGGGGCAGCCGAACACCGGGGAGCTGTTTTTT	CSSSSWGQPNTGELFF
-	TRBV9	TRBJ2-4	13	-	TGTGCCAGCAGCCCGGAGCCCAAAAACATTCAGTACTTC	CASSPEPKNIQYF
-	TRBV15	TRBJ1-2	14	-	TGTGCCACCAGCAGAGATAGAAGGGGCTATGGCTACACCTTC	CATSRDRRGYGYTF
few	TRBV9	TRBJ1-2	13	-	TGTGCCAGCAGCGCGGGGGGGGGCAATGGCTACACCTTC	CASSAGGGNGYTF
-	TRBV14	TRBJ1-2	15	-	TGTGCCAGCAGCCAAGCGGTTGGTCAGGTCTATGGCTACACCTTC	CASSQAVGQVYGYTF
-	TRBV28	TRBJ1-2	16	-	TGTGCCAGCAGTTCTACGGCGACTCCTATGTTCGATGGCTACACCTTC	CASSSTATPMFDGYTF
-	TRBV2	TRBJ1-2	15	-	TGTGCCAGCAGTGAAGCGCTTCGGACAGCTATCAGCTACACCTTC	CASSEALRTAISYTF
once	TRBV7-9	TRBJ1-1	17	TRBD1	TGTGCCAGCAGCGCGAACCGGGACAGGGTTTGGAACACTGAAGCTTTCTTT	CASSANRDRVWNTEAFF
-	TRBV7-8	TRBJ2-6	15	-	TGTGCCAGCAGCCTACGCAGGGCTGGGGCCAACGTCCTGACTTTC	CASSLRRAGANVLTF
-	TRBV6-5	TRBJ1-2	13	-	TGTGCCAGCAGTCCTCAAGTGGGGGGAGGCTACACCTTC	CASSPQVGGGYTF
-	TRBV9	TRBJ1-6	17	-	TGTGCCAGCAGCGTAGGGGGGGGGAGCTCCTATAATTCACCCCTCCACTTT	CASSVGGGSSYNSPLHF
-	TRBV28	TRBJ1-3	16	TRBD1	TGTGCCAGCAGCACCACAGGGGTTGCCTCTGGAAACACCATATATTTT	CASSTTGVASGNTIYF
once	TRBV27	TRBJ2-3	15	-	TGTGCCAGCAGTTTAGCAGGGGAAGGATCAGATACGCAGTATTTT	CASSLAGEGSDTQYF
-	TRBV5-1	TRBJ1-6	15	TRBD1	TGCGCCAGCAGCCTAGGACAGGGCGTTAGTTCACCCCTCCACTTT	CASSLGQGVSSPLHF
few	TRBV7-8	TRBJ1-1	14	-	TGTGCCAGCGGTCCAGGGTCGGTGAACACTGAAGCTTTCTTT	CASGPGSVNTEAFF
few	TRBV6-4	TRBJ2-3	16	TRBD2	TGTGCCAGCAGTGACTCGAAGGCCGGGGGGGCAGGAACGCAGTATTTT	CASSDSKAGGAGTQYF
once	TRBV27	TRBJ2-1	15	TRBD1	TGTGCCAGCAGTCCACAGGGGGGAATACGGAGTGAGCAGTTCTTC	CASSPQGGIRSEQFF
once	TRBV30	TRBJ1-1	14	-	TGTGCCTGGAGTGTAGGGGGTAAGACCACTGAAGCTTTCTTT	CAWSVGGKTTEAFF
-	TRBV5-1	TRBJ2-5	16	TRBD2	TGCGCCAGCAGCTTGGCAGCTAGCGGGGGTTCCGAGACCCAGTACTTC	CASSLAASGGSETQYF
-	TRBV7-2	TRBJ1-1	18	-	TGTGCCAGCAGCTTAGTAGGGTTCGGGGGGGGCGCGGTCACTGAAGCTTTCTTT	CASSLVGFGGGAVTEAFF
-	TRBV18	TRBJ2-3	12	TRBD1	TGTGCCAGCTCACCTCGGGGACAGACATTGTATTTT	CASSPRGQTLYF
-	TRBV11-2	TRBJ2-5	13	TRBD2	TGTGCCAGCAGCTTGGGACTAGGAGTGACCCAGTACTTC	CASSLGLGVTQYF
once	TRBV7-9	TRBJ1-1	18	-	TGTGCCAGCAGCTTTGAAGTTGCCCCAAGGGGTCGGGACACTGAAGCTTTCTTT	CASSFEVAPRGRDTEAFF
-	TRBV5-1	TRBJ2-6	18	-	TGCGCCAGCAGCTTGGAGGGAGCTCATATCTCTGGGGCCAACGTCCTGACTTTC	CASSLEGAHISGANVLTF
-	TRBV9	TRBJ2-3	18	TRBD1	TGTGCCAGCAGCGTAAATTTGGGACAGGGTTTTGTCACAGATACGCAGTATTTT	CASSVNLGQGFVTDTQYF
-	TRBV4-1	TRBJ1-5	13	-	TGCGCCAGCAGCCAAGATAGAGATCAGCCCCAGCATTTT	CASSQDRDQPQHF
once	TRBV7-9	TRBJ1-1	12	TRBD1	TGTGCCAGCAGACAGGGGTGGACTGAAGCTTTCTTT	CASRQGWTEAFF
-	TRBV6-6	TRBJ1-4	15	-	TGTGCCAGCAGCCCGACAGACAAAACTAATGAAAAACTGTTTTTT	CASSPTDKTNEKLFF
-	TRBV6-6	TRBJ1-6	14	-	TGTGCCAGCAGTCTCCGGGACACCTATTCACCCCTCCACTTT	CASSLRDTYSPLHF
-	TRBV9	TRBJ1-2	14	-	TGTGCCAGCAGCGTAGGGGCAGAACACTATGGCTACACCTTC	CASSVGAEHYGYTF
once	TRBV5-6	TRBJ1-5	15	TRBD1	TGTGCCAGCAGCCGAGGGACAGGGGGTGGACAGCCCCAGCATTTT	CASSRGTGGGQPQHF
-	TRBV6-1	TRBJ1-2	17	-	TGTGCCAGCCGTGGTCCCCCGACACCGCTGGGCAACTATGGCTACACCTTC	CASRGPPTPLGNYGYTF
few	TRBV10-3	TRBJ1-1	14	-	TGTGCCATCAGTGAGTCGGGGCTTTCCACTGAAGCTTTCTTT	CAISESGLSTEAFF
-	TRBV7-9	TRBJ1-2	14	TRBD1	TGTGCCAGCAGCTCGACAGGGTCGAGGGATGGCTACACCTTC	CASSSTGSRDGYTF
-	TRBV5-1	TRBJ2-5	14	-	TGCGCCAGCAGCTTGGCAGGGGTAATGGAGACCCAGTACTTC	CASSLAGVMETQYF
-	TRBV20-1	TRBJ2-5	11	-	TGCAGTGCTAGAGTGGCTGAGACCCAGTACTTC	CSARVAETQYF
-	TRBV9	TRBJ2-7	15	-	TGTGCCAGCAGCCCTCGCGGGGCTGGCTCCTACGAGCAGTACTTC	CASSPRGAGSYEQYF